This is a list of T cell receptor beta chains from one sample in a study of T cells in narcolepsy. The repertoire was sequenced with immunoSEQ multiplex PCR; TCRdb's copy has only in-frame clones and lacks some. The profile shows 30,000 to 35,000 clones, around 90% of them singletons. Specimen: CD45RA- memory CD4+ T cells from PBMCs. These receptors all stem from a human donor with narcolepsy. Each CDR3 is given with its conserved first and last residue. D genes are given only for firm matches. Clone size is shown for a subset of rows, as once, few, many or a class of expanded clone.

d_gene: NA; j_gene: TRBJ2-5; v_gene: TRBV28; abundance: NA; CDR3nt: TGTGCCAGCAGTTTTGTGTACCAAGAGACCCAGTACTTC; CDR3aa: CASSFVYQETQYF
d_gene: NA; j_gene: TRBJ1-1; v_gene: TRBV7-2; abundance: NA; CDR3nt: TGTGCCAGCAGCTTAGTGGGCTCAGGAGAAGCTTTCTTT; CDR3aa: CASSLVGSGEAFF
d_gene: NA; j_gene: TRBJ2-5; v_gene: TRBV2; abundance: NA; CDR3nt: TGTGCCAGCAGTGAACAGGGATTGGGGGAGCAGTACTTC; CDR3aa: CASSEQGLGEQYF
d_gene: NA; j_gene: TRBJ2-3; v_gene: TRBV2; abundance: NA; CDR3nt: TGTGCCAGCATGAGGGTTTCGGATACGCAGTATTTT; CDR3aa: CASMRVSDTQYF
d_gene: NA; j_gene: TRBJ1-5; v_gene: TRBV19; abundance: NA; CDR3nt: TGTGCCAGTAGTATGGGAGGTTCCAATCAGCCCCAGCATTTT; CDR3aa: CASSMGGSNQPQHF
d_gene: NA; j_gene: TRBJ2-7; v_gene: TRBV15; abundance: NA; CDR3nt: TGTGCCACCAGCCGACAGAACTCCTACGAGCAGTACTTC; CDR3aa: CATSRQNSYEQYF
d_gene: TRBD2; j_gene: TRBJ2-7; v_gene: TRBV7-7; abundance: NA; CDR3nt: TGTGCTAGCAGCGAGGGACTAGCGGGCGGATACGAGCAGTACTTC; CDR3aa: CASSEGLAGGYEQYF
d_gene: TRBD2; j_gene: TRBJ2-7; v_gene: TRBV7-6; abundance: NA; CDR3nt: TGTGCCAGCAGCTTAGCGGAGGTAGCGGGGGGCGAGCAGTACTTC; CDR3aa: CASSLAEVAGGEQYF
d_gene: NA; j_gene: TRBJ2-1; v_gene: TRBV2; abundance: NA; CDR3nt: TGTGCCAGCAGGTCTTTTACAGGGAACGATGAGCAGTTCTTC; CDR3aa: CASRSFTGNDEQFF
d_gene: NA; j_gene: TRBJ2-5; v_gene: TRBV7-6; abundance: NA; CDR3nt: TGTGCCAGCAGCAAAGTTCAAGAGACCCAGTACTTC; CDR3aa: CASSKVQETQYF
d_gene: NA; j_gene: TRBJ2-2; v_gene: TRBV10-2; abundance: NA; CDR3nt: TGCGCCAGCAGCCCGGTGGGGGAGCTGTTTTTT; CDR3aa: CASSPVGELFF
d_gene: NA; j_gene: TRBJ2-2; v_gene: TRBV5-6; abundance: NA; CDR3nt: TGTGCCAGCAGCTTGGGCGACAGAAGACTGAACACCGGGGAGCTGTTTTTT; CDR3aa: CASSLGDRRLNTGELFF
d_gene: NA; j_gene: TRBJ1-3; v_gene: TRBV6-1; abundance: NA; CDR3nt: TGTGCCAGCAGTGATCACGTATACTCTGGAAACACCATATATTTT; CDR3aa: CASSDHVYSGNTIYF
d_gene: TRBD2; j_gene: TRBJ2-1; v_gene: TRBV20-1; abundance: few; CDR3nt: TGCAGTGCTCGAGCGGGAGGGTTAGAGTTCTTC; CDR3aa: CSARAGGLEFF
d_gene: NA; j_gene: TRBJ2-3; v_gene: TRBV19; abundance: once; CDR3nt: TGTGCCAGTAGGCCCGGGATCGGAGATACGCAGTATTTT; CDR3aa: CASRPGIGDTQYF
d_gene: NA; j_gene: TRBJ2-3; v_gene: TRBV28; abundance: NA; CDR3nt: TGTGCCAGCAGTTTAATCAAATCCGGGACTGGCACAGATACGCAGTATTTT; CDR3aa: CASSLIKSGTGTDTQYF
d_gene: TRBD1; j_gene: TRBJ1-1; v_gene: TRBV28; abundance: NA; CDR3nt: TGTGCCAGCAGTGTTACAGGGGGAATTGGAGCTTTCTTT; CDR3aa: CASSVTGGIGAFF
d_gene: TRBD1; j_gene: TRBJ1-5; v_gene: TRBV6-6; abundance: NA; CDR3nt: TGTGCCAGCAGGCGAGGGGGCCTAGGTCAGCCCCAGCATTTT; CDR3aa: CASRRGGLGQPQHF
d_gene: NA; j_gene: TRBJ1-1; v_gene: TRBV4-1; abundance: few; CDR3nt: TGCGCCAGCAGCCAAGATGGGGCAGTATGGAACACTGAAGCTTTCTTT; CDR3aa: CASSQDGAVWNTEAFF
d_gene: NA; j_gene: TRBJ1-2; v_gene: TRBV11-2; abundance: NA; CDR3nt: TGTGCCAGCAGCTTAGAGCGGCAGGGAGGCTACACCTTC; CDR3aa: CASSLERQGGYTF
d_gene: NA; j_gene: TRBJ2-7; v_gene: TRBV5-5; abundance: NA; CDR3nt: TGTGCCAGCAGCTTGGCAGGGGGGAGCTCCTACGAGCAGTACTTC; CDR3aa: CASSLAGGSSYEQYF
d_gene: TRBD2; j_gene: TRBJ2-7; v_gene: TRBV19; abundance: NA; CDR3nt: TGTGCCAGTAGTCCGGGGGGGACCTACGAGCAGTACTTC; CDR3aa: CASSPGGTYEQYF
d_gene: TRBD1; j_gene: TRBJ2-7; v_gene: TRBV5-1; abundance: NA; CDR3nt: TGCGCCAGCAGCTTGGGTATACAGGGGCCGAGGGAGCAGTACTTC; CDR3aa: CASSLGIQGPREQYF
d_gene: NA; j_gene: TRBJ2-5; v_gene: TRBV7-2; abundance: NA; CDR3nt: TGTGCCAGCACCCAATCGGGAAGCCAAGAGACCCAGTACTTC; CDR3aa: CASTQSGSQETQYF